This TCR beta chain was retrieved from a study of T-cell reconstitution after alpha-beta-depleted transplantation in children (dated by TCRdb to 2016 to 2018). Some background on the complete study: The study quantitatively tracked T-cell immune reconstitution after TCRalphabeta/CD19-depleted allogeneic hematopoietic cell transplantation in children using TCR repertoire profiling.

Library preparation used PCR. The reads were generated on an Illumina HiSeq 2500. TCR libraries were prepared with molecular barcoding, using unique molecular identifiers to normalize TCRbeta repertoire quantification. The raw public data were reprocessed by TCRdb itself: fastp quality trimming at Q25, MiXCR clonotype calling, in-frame beta chains only. Records with the same CDR3 protein are collapsed into one entry carrying the most frequent genes and DNA. The sample table records more than 550,000 distinct CDR3 sequences; approximately 10% of these occur just once. Less than 5% of the sample goes to the ten largest clones. The germline V gene supplies CDR1 MNHEY and CDR2 SVGEGT. V is cut back by 2 bases and J by 2 bases, with 5 bases in the junction unmatched. The CDR3 numbers 15 residues from cysteine through phenylalanine. Only the CDR3 portion is preserved as DNA: 45 bases, with reading frame beginning at the first base.

There are a few counts of this clonotype. Its recognized antigen is unknown. No quality values exist for individual bases; no much larger clone is one base distant. The TCR was taken from a human donor who donated a stem cell graft to a child with acute myeloid leukemia. Sequenced material: PBMCs from the stem cell graft donor, taken from the stem cell graft. The chain was built from TRBV6-2 or TRBV6-3 and TRBJ2-5, with TRBD2 matching 7 junction bases. Here the CDR3 is given as CASSYVPSGQETQYF. The nucleotide sequence is given as TGTGCCAGCAGTTACGTCCCTAGCGGTCAAGAGACCCAGTACTTC.